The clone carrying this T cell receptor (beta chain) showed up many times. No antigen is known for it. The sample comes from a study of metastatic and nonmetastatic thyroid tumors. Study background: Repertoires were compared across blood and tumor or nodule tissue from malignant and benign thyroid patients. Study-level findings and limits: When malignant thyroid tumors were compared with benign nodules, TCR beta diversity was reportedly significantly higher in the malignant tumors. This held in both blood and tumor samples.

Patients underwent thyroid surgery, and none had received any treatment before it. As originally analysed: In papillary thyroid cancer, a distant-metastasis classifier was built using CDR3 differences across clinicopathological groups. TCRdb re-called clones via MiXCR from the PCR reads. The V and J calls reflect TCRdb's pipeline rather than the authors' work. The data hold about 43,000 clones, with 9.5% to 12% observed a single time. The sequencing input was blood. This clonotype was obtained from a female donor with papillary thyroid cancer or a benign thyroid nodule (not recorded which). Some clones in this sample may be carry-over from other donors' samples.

The CDR3 loop is CASSLDRGSYSNQPQHF. As DNA, the CDR3 is TGTGCCAGCAGCTTGGACAGGGGATCTTATAGCAATCAGCCCCAGCATTTT. This rearrangement joins TRBV5-5 to TRBJ1-5; 7 bases map to TRBD1. The germline V gene encodes CDR1 SGHKS and CDR2 YYEKEE (reference sequence). V lost 0 bases to trimming and J lost 0 bases; unmatched junction nucleotides: 6. The CDR3 runs to 17 residues.